The 21 T cell receptor beta chains given below trace back to one sample, sequenced in a study of cytomegalovirus exposure and HLA in healthy donors. PCR amplification relied on 60 Vbeta primers (plus 13 Jbeta primers). The data were produced by immunoSEQ multiplex PCR, yet TCRdb's version contains in-frame clones alone and is incomplete. The top ten hold roughly 1.2% of the sample, which has some 110,000 clones, approximately 72% seen once. Specimen: PBMCs. The receptor set was obtained from a young man in good health and CMV-seronegative.

The rearrangement joins TRBV7-9 to TRBJ2-1, with unresolved D. V gave up 0 bases and J gave up 10 bases, with 16 bases separating them. CDR3 length equals 15 residues. Germline values: CDR1 SEHNR, CDR2 FQNEAQ (reference sequence). The CDR3: CASSLAWALRQEQFF. CDR3 DNA: TGTGCCAGCAGCTTAGCGTGGGCCTTAAGACAAGAGCAGTTCTTC. Drawing the rest from reference TRBV7-9 and TRBJ2-1, the complete variable domain is DTGVSQNPRHKITKRGQNVTFRCDPISEHNRLYWYRQTLGQGPEFLTYFQNEAQLEKSRLLSDRFSAERPKGSFSTLEIQRTEQGDSAMYLCASSLAWALRQEQFFGPGTRLTVL.

The genes are TRBV9 and TRBJ2-5; 9 nucleotides match TRBD1. Germline V lookup: CDR1 SGDLS, CDR2 YYNGEE. The V gene end was trimmed by 0 bases and the J gene end by 4 bases; junction bases not matched to a gene: 7. The CDR3 has 16 residues. Written as DNA, the CDR3 is TGTGCCAGCAGCGTAGGTGGGACAGGGCGAAGAGAGACCCAGTACTTC. Its translation is CASSVGGTGRRETQYF.

The chain combines TRBV6-5 with TRBJ2-1; TRBD1 matches at 7 bases. This CDR3 has 16 amino acids. CDR1 MNHEY and CDR2 SVGAGI come from the germline V gene. J gave up 5 bases and V 1 base, and 8 bases lay outside the gene matches. This CDR3 reads CASSYWVPRGHNEQFF. DNA of the CDR3: TGTGCCAGCAGTTACTGGGTGCCTAGGGGGCACAATGAGCAGTTCTTC.

The chain couples TRBV5-8 to TRBJ1-2; 10 nucleotides line up with TRBD1. Germline V gene sequence: CDR1 SGHTS, CDR2 YDEGEE. This CDR3 is 15 amino acids long. Trimming took 4 bases from V and 3 from J; bases not matched to a gene: 6. The CDR3 coding sequence is TGTGCCAGCAGCCCGCGGACAGGGGGATACTATGGCTACACCTTC. This translates into CASSPRTGGYYGYTF. The full variable domain, its missing parts supplied by reference TRBV5-8 and TRBJ1-2, is EAGVTQSPTHLIKTRGQQATLRCSPISGHTSVYWYQQALGLGLQFLLWYDEGEERNRGNFPPRFSGRQFPNYSSELNVNALELEDSALYLCASSPRTGGYYGYTFGSGTRLTVV.

The sample holds a few counts of this clone. This chain connects TRBV18 to TRBJ2-7, with 9 nucleotides matching TRBD2. The ends lost 4 bases at V and 3 bases at J; junction bases unmatched: 10. Per germline, CDR1 KGHSH and CDR2 LQKENI. The CDR3 sequence is 16 residues long. CDR3 amino acids: CASSLRLAEDRYEQYF. CDR3 in DNA: TGTGCCAGCTCACTAAGACTAGCGGAGGACCGCTACGAGCAGTACTTC.

This clone has a handful of counts. The rearrangement joins TRBV7-9 to TRBJ2-5; maybe TRBD2 (5 bases). The CDR3 totals 14 residues. V was shortened by 4 bases and J by 2 bases, with 11 bases between the two germline ends. Looked up from germline, CDR1 is SEHNR and CDR2 is FQNEAQ (reference sequence). DNA of the CDR3: TGTGCCAGCAGCTCGCCCGAGGGACAAGAGACCCAGTACTTC. Residues: CASSSPEGQETQYF.

The chain is built from TRBV28 and TRBJ1-2; a possible D gene is TRBD1 (6 bases). There are 13 residues in the CDR3. The germline V and J ends were trimmed by 6 bases and 4 bases, with 12 bases remaining between them. Per the germline V gene, CDR1 is MDHEN and CDR2 is SYDVKM. Written as DNA, the CDR3 is TGTGCCAGCAGGTCAGGGGTTACCTATGGCTACACCTTC. The encoded protein is CASRSGVTYGYTF.

The CDR3: CASSQDLVYEAFF. The DNA for the CDR3 is TGTGCCAGCAGCCAAGATCTAGTCTATGAAGCTTTCTTT. The chain recombines TRBV14 with TRBJ1-1, with D uncertain. Trimming removed 0 bases from V and 7 bases from J, with 9 bases in between. The germline V gene encodes CDR1 SGHDN and CDR2 FVKESK. The CDR3 runs 13 residues.

This sequence joins TRBV30 and TRBJ2-5; maybe TRBD2 (5 bases). V gave up 1 base and J gave up 3 bases, with 18 bases separating them. The CDR3 runs to 16 residues. The germline CDR1 and CDR2 sequences are GTSNPN and SVGIG (reference sequence). CDR3 region: CAWSAPFPASKETQYF. The DNA for the CDR3 is TGTGCCTGGAGTGCACCCTTCCCGGCTAGCAAAGAGACCCAGTACTTC. Based on the CDR3 plus reference TRBV30 and TRBJ2-5, the full variable domain is SQTIHQWPATLVQPVGSPLSLECTVEGTSNPNLYWYRQAAGRGLQLLFYSVGIGQISSEVPQNLSASRPQDRQFILSSKKLLLSDSGFYLCAWSAPFPASKETQYFGPGTRLLVL.

The chain carries TRBV5-8 and TRBJ2-2; 10 nucleotides agree with TRBD2. The CDR3 has 18 amino acids. The germline CDR1 and CDR2 sequences are SGHTS and YDEGEE. V gave up 3 bases and J gave up 4 bases; unmatched junction bases: 12. CDR3: CASSWTWTSGRGTGELFF. CDR3 DNA: TGTGCCAGCAGCTGGACGTGGACTAGCGGTCGGGGCACCGGGGAGCTGTTTTTT.

This clone appeared once. This chain links TRBV19 with TRBJ1-5, with 11 bases that match TRBD1. The CDR3 is 14 amino acids. V gave up 8 bases and J gave up 7 bases; unmatched junction bases: 7. CDR1 and CDR2 from the germline V gene are LNHDA and SQIVND (reference sequence). The CDR3 is CASGDRGVSQPQHF. As DNA, the CDR3 is TGTGCCAGTGGGGACAGGGGGGTCAGCCAGCCCCAGCATTTT.

V and J are TRBV9 and TRBJ1-3; perhaps TRBD1 as D (5 bases). The CDR3 runs 15 residues. CDR1 SGDLS and CDR2 YYNGEE come from the germline V gene. Trimming stripped 2 bases from V and 2 bases from J, with 11 bases between. The CDR3 reads CASSVQGNTGNTIYF. In nucleotides, the CDR3 is TGTGCCAGCAGCGTCCAGGGAAATACTGGAAACACCATATATTTT.

The chain has TRBV1 and TRBJ2-6; TRBD1, the table's D call, was not compared with the DNA. TRBV1 is reported as a pseudogene. The CDR3 contains 19 residues. In nucleotides, the CDR3 is TGCACCAGCAGCCAAACGGGACAGGGGTCGGTTCAAGGGGCCAACGTCCTGACTTTC. Translation gives CTSSQTGQGSVQGANVLTF.

In this sample, this clone turned up once. The chain uses TRBV7-2 and TRBJ2-5; D not certain. V lost 4 bases, J lost 3 bases, and 3 bases lay in between. Germline values: CDR1 SGHTA, CDR2 FQGNSA. CDR3 length: 11 amino acids. Here the CDR3 reads CASSSEETQYF. The CDR3 DNA follows: TGTGCCAGCAGCTCAGAAGAGACCCAGTACTTC.

The chain joins TRBV19 to TRBJ1-2; D might be TRBD1 (5 bases). Germline loops: CDR1 LNHDA, CDR2 SQIVND (reference sequence). V lost 6 bases to trimming and J lost 8 bases, with 22 bases between them. This CDR3 comprises 15 residues. CDR3 sequence: CASSPGPYQGWGYTF. The CDR3 DNA is TGTGCCAGTAGCCCCGGACCTTATCAGGGTTGGGGCTACACCTTC.

J is TRBJ2-2 and V is TRBV9; D might be TRBD1 (6 bases). This CDR3 is 15 amino acids long. V was pared by 2 bases and J by 2 bases, with 10 bases between. In germline, CDR1 is SGDLS, CDR2 YYNGEE. This chain's CDR3 is CASSVLQGNTGELFF. The CDR3 bases are TGTGCCAGCAGCGTCCTACAGGGTAACACCGGGGAGCTGTTTTTT.

The rearrangement joins TRBV6-1 to TRBJ2-5; 10 bases match TRBD1. The better agreement between TRBJ2-7 and the DNA end casts doubt on the J call. The CDR3 contains 13 residues. Looked up from germline, CDR1 is MNHNS and CDR2 is SASEGT. CDR3 coding DNA: TGTGCCAGCGGGGGGACAGGGGTATACGAGCAGTACTTC. Its protein product is CASGGTGVYEQYF.

This clone was detected a few times. V gene TRBV28 combines with J gene TRBJ2-7; D possibly corresponds to TRBD2 (6 bases). The length of the CDR3 is 17 residues. Trimming took off 2 bases at V and 2 bases at J, with 19 bases between the two ends. Germline V gives CDR1 MDHEN, CDR2 SYDVKM. CDR3 coding DNA: TGTGCCAGCAGTTTAGTAGGGGCTAGCGACACCACCTACGAGCAGTACTTC. Protein: CASSLVGASDTTYEQYF.

As concerns this clone: This sample also contains other DNA sequences that code for the same CDR3. The chain combines TRBV12-5 with TRBJ1-1; 8 bases agree with TRBD1. The V gene end was trimmed by 6 bases and the J gene end by 3 bases; junction bases not matched to a gene: 6. Germline V CDR1 and CDR2: LGHNT, FRNRAP. The CDR3 contains 14 residues. CDR3 bases: TGTGCTAGTGGGCCTCGGACAGGGCACACTGAAGCTTTCTTT. It is translated as CASGPRTGHTEAFF.

The V and J genes are TRBV19 and TRBJ2-2; TRBD2 is a possible D gene (6 bases). Trimming removed 6 bases from V and 6 bases from J, with 14 bases in between. CDR3 length equals 14 residues. CDR1 and CDR2 from the germline V gene are LNHDA and SQIVND (reference sequence). In nucleotides, the CDR3 is TGTGCCAGTAGGCCTGCTGGGGGGTCCGGGGAGCTGTTTTTT. Translating it yields CASRPAGGSGELFF. The full variable domain, in which reference TRBV19 and TRBJ2-2 provide the parts outside the CDR3, is DGGITQSPKYLFRKEGQNVTLSCEQNLNHDAMYWYRQDPGQGLRLIYYSQIVNDFQKGDIAEGYSVSREKKESFPLTVTSAQKNPTAFYLCASRPAGGSGELFFGEGSRLTVL.

This chain joins TRBV7-9 and TRBJ2-5; maybe TRBD1 (6 bases). The last part of the DNA fits TRBJ2-7 better; the J call may be wrong. The CDR3 sequence is 13 residues long. Germline CDR1 is SEHNR and CDR2 is FQNEAQ (reference sequence). The CDR3 sequence is CASSWTVGAEQYF. The CDR3 DNA reads as TGTGCCAGCAGCTGGACAGTTGGAGCCGAGCAGTACTTC.